The clone carrying this TCR beta chain came up a few times. Time point indicated: persistent/refractory GD, antithyroid drugs over 5 years with positive TRAb. PBMC RNA served as the TCR library source. According to the study, TCR beta libraries were built with iRepertoire HTBI primers and CDR3-region Arm-PCR. Original processing methods: The samples yielded about 63 TRBV and more than twelve TRBJ segments. TCRdb itself ran the multiplex PCR reads through MiXCR, one entry per CDR3 protein. None of the V and J calls come from the authors' own analysis; TCRdb made them. Found here are over 650,000 distinct CDR3 sequences, around 32% of them singletons; the top ten hold around 40%. The CDR3 is made up of 15 amino acids. The germline CDR1 and CDR2 sequences are KGHDR and SFDVKD. Trimming stripped 6 bases from V and 3 bases from J, with 14 bases between. The sample comes from a study of regulatory T cells in long-lasting Graves disease.

This sequence was found in a female donor with Graves disease. The V gene is TRBV24-1, the J gene TRBJ1-5; maybe TRBD1 (6 bases). The sequenced sample was peripheral blood mononuclear cells (PBMCs), obtained when the disease was refractory, from a patient treated with antithyroid drugs. The CDR3 sequence is CATSPEGVNNQPQHF. The CDR3 DNA is TGTGCCACCAGTCCGGAGGGGGTAAACAATCAGCCCCAGCATTTT.